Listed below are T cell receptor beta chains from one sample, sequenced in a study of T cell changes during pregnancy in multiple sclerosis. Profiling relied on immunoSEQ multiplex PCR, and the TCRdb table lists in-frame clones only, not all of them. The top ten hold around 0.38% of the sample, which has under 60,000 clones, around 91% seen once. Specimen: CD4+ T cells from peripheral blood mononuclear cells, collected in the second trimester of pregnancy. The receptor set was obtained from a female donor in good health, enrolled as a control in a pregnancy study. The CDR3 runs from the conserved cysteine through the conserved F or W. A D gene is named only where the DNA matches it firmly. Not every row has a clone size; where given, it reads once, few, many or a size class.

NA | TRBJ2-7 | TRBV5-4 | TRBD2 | CASSLAYTSGTTYEQYF | TGTGCCAGCAGCTTGGCCTATACTAGCGGGACGACCTACGAGCAGTACTTC
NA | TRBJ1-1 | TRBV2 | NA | CASSPMTANTEAFF | TGTGCCAGCAGCCCTATGACAGCGAACACTGAAGCTTTCTTT
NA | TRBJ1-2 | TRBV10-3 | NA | CAISDPANYGYTF | TGTGCCATCAGTGACCCCGCGAACTATGGCTACACCTTC
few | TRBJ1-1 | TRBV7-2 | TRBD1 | CASSLSRTGEAFF | TGTGCCAGCAGCTTATCGCGGACAGGTGAAGCTTTCTTT
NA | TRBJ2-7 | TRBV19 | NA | CASSIGGQTGSSSYEQYF | TGTGCCAGTAGTATAGGGGGCCAAACAGGGTCCAGCTCCTACGAGCAGTACTTC
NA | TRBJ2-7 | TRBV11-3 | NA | CASSLESGVSYEQYF | TGTGCCAGCAGCTTAGAATCGGGGGTCTCCTACGAGCAGTACTTC
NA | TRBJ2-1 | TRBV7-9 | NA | CASSLLRGSYNEQFF | TGTGCCAGCAGCTTACTCCGGGGGTCATACAATGAGCAGTTCTTC
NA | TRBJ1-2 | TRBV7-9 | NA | CASTVARDYGYTF | TGTGCCAGCACAGTGGCCAGGGACTATGGCTACACCTTC
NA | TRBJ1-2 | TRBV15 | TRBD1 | CATSRAPTTGFEGYTF | TGTGCCACCAGCAGAGCGCCGACGACAGGGTTTGAAGGCTACACCTTC
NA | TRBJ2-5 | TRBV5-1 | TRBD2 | CASSLPLGLAGGSETQYF | TGCGCCAGCAGCTTGCCGTTGGGACTAGCGGGGGGGTCAGAGACCCAGTACTTC
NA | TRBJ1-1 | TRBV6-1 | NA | CASRILDTNTEAFF | TGTGCCAGCAGGATCTTAGATACGAACACTGAAGCTTTCTTT
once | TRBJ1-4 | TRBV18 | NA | CASSPPNNEKLFF | TGTGCCAGCTCACCACCCAATAATGAAAAACTGTTTTTT
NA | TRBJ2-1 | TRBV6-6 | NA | CASSVNGGSYNEQFF | TGTGCCAGCAGCGTAAACGGGGGCTCCTACAATGAGCAGTTCTTC
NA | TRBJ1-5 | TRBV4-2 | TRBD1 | CASSQGTGDSNQPQHF | TGTGCCAGCAGCCAAGGGACAGGAGATAGCAATCAGCCCCAGCATTTT
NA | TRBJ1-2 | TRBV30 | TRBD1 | CAWSVRSGTGRRDYGYTF | TGTGCCTGGAGTGTACGGTCAGGGACAGGCCGGCGGGACTATGGCTACACCTTC
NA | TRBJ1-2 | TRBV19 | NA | CASSIATPLQGYGYTF | TGTGCCAGTAGTATAGCCACACCTCTTCAGGGCTATGGCTACACCTTC
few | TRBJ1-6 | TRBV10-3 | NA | CAISDLYNSPLHF | TGTGCCATCAGTGACCTCTATAATTCACCCCTCCACTTT
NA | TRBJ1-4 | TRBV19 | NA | CASSIRGGTNEKLFF | TGTGCCAGTAGTATCCGAGGGGGAACTAATGAAAAACTGTTTTTT
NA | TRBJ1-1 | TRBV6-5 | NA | CASSHRGPNTEAFF | TGTGCCAGCAGTCACCGGGGTCCGAACACTGAAGCTTTCTTT
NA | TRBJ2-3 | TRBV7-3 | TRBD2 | CASSLGPSGGADTQYF | TGTGCCAGCAGCTTAGGTCCTAGCGGGGGGGCAGATACGCAGTATTTT
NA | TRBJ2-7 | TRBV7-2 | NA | CASSTAAQAYEQYF | TGTGCCAGCAGCACCGCCGCACAAGCCTACGAGCAGTACTTC
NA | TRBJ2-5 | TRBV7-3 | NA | CASSRTVKETQYF | TGTGCCAGCAGCAGGACAGTAAAAGAGACCCAGTACTTC
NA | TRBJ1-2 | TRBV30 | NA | CAWRLGQGDYGYTF | TGTGCCTGGAGGCTCGGGCAAGGGGACTATGGCTACACCTTC
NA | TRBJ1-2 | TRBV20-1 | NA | CSASPSQGYTF | TGCAGTGCTAGCCCGAGTCAAGGCTACACCTTC
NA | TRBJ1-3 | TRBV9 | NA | CASGSRNTIYF | TGTGCCAGCGGCAGTCGAAACACCATATATTTT
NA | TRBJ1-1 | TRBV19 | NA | CASSIKGGAFF | TGTGCCAGTAGTATTAAGGGAGGAGCTTTCTTT
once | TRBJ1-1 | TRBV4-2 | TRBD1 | CASSQDRGANTEAFF | TGTGCCAGCAGCCAAGACAGGGGGGCGAACACTGAAGCTTTCTTT
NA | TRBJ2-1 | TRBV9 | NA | CASSVETYNEQFF | TGTGCCAGCAGCGTTGAAACTTACAATGAGCAGTTCTTC
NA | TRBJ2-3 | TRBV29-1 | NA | CSVEEGGTDTQYF | TGCAGCGTTGAGGAAGGGGGCACAGATACGCAGTATTTT
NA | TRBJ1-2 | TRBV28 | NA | CASSSGGGRANYGYTF | TGTGCCAGCAGTAGCGGGGGCGGTAGGGCTAACTATGGCTACACCTTC
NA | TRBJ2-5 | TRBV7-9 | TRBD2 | CASSHTASGVGETQYF | TGTGCCAGCAGCCATACAGCTAGCGGGGTAGGAGAGACCCAGTACTTC
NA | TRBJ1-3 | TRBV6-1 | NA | CASSDLGNTIYF | TGTGCCAGCAGTGATCTTGGAAACACCATATATTTT
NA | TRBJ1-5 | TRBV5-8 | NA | CASSFWGGQSNQPQHF | TGTGCCAGCAGCTTTTGGGGAGGGCAGTCCAATCAGCCCCAGCATTTT
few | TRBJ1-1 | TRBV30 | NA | CAWSVTLPGRAFF | TGTGCCTGGAGTGTCACCCTCCCAGGAAGAGCTTTCTTT
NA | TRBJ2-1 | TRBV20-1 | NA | CSAPIRVARFF | TGCAGTGCCCCGATCAGGGTGGCGCGGTTCTTC
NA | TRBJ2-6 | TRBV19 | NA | CASNTIEAGANVLTF | TGTGCCAGTAATACCATTGAGGCTGGGGCCAACGTCCTGACTTTC
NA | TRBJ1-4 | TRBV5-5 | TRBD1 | CASSPGQGRNEKLFF | TGTGCCAGCAGCCCCGGACAGGGACGTAATGAAAAACTGTTTTTT
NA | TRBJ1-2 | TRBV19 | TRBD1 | CASSIDTTQGHYGYTF | TGTGCCAGTAGTATAGACACAACACAGGGGCACTATGGCTACACCTTC
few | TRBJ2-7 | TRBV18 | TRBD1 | CASSNSGTDSYEQYF | TGTGCCAGCTCAAACTCCGGGACAGACTCCTACGAGCAGTACTTC
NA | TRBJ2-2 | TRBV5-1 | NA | CASSLRQGQNTGELFF | TGCGCCAGCAGCTTGCGGCAGGGACAAAACACCGGGGAGCTGTTTTTT
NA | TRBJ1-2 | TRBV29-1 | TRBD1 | CSASADRGQGYTF | TGCAGCGCCTCGGCGGACAGGGGGCAAGGCTACACCTTC
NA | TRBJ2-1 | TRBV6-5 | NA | CASSYGAGANNEQFF | TGTGCCAGCAGTTATGGGGCGGGGGCCAACAATGAGCAGTTCTTC
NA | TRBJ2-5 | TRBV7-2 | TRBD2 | CASSLSQRGAIETQYF | TGTGCCAGCAGCTTATCCCAGCGGGGGGCAATAGAGACCCAGTACTTC
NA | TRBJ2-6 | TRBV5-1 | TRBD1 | CASSLAGQGASSGANVLTF | TGCGCCAGCAGCTTGGCGGGGCAGGGGGCGAGCTCTGGGGCCAACGTCCTGACTTTC
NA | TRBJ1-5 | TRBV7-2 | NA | CASSSLGRYNISNQPQHF | TGTGCCAGCAGCTCTTTGGGCAGGTATAATATTTCGAATCAGCCCCAGCATTTT
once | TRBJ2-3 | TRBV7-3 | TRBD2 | CASSSFPGLAGGSYNTQYF | TGTGCCAGCAGCTCGTTCCCGGGACTAGCGGGGGGATCTTACAATACGCAGTATTTT
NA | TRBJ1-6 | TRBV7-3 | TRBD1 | CASSFGTANSPLHF | TGTGCCAGCAGCTTCGGGACAGCGAATTCACCCCTCCACTTT
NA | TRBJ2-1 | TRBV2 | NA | CASRQEQGAYNEQFF | TGTGCCAGCAGGCAGGAACAGGGAGCCTACAATGAGCAGTTCTTC